Listed here are 26 T cell receptor beta chains from one sample, sequenced in a study of T cells in Graves' hyperthyroidism and ophthalmopathy. TCR beta CDR3 regions were amplified from RNA transcripts. The primer set for the first-round RT-PCR of the TCR CDR3 was HTBI. A single record per CDR3 protein comes from TCRdb applying MiXCR to the multiplex PCR reads. The repertoire holds about 700,000 distinct CDR3 sequences, with 11% to 15% as singletons. The specimen was blood. The source of these receptors is a woman under 30 with Graves' hyperthyroidism.

In its sample, this clonotype was seen many times. The V and J genes are TRBV12-3 or TRBV12-4 and TRBJ1-5, with D maybe TRBD1 (6 bases). This CDR3 region has 14 residues. Trimming removed 4 bases from V and 4 bases from J, with 11 bases in between. CDR3 sequence: CASSSGTLNQPQHF. CDR3 nucleotide sequence: TGTGCCAGCAGTTCCGGGACACTGAATCAGCCCCAGCATTTT.

This clonotype was found many times. The V call is TRBV6-1, the J call TRBJ2-1; the match to TRBD1 covers 7 bases. CDR1 and CDR2 from the germline V gene are MNHNS and SASEGT. Trimming cost V 6 bases and J 5 bases; bases outside gene matches: 7. The CDR3 spans 14 residues. CDR3 loop: CASRETGTNNEQFF. In DNA, the CDR3 is TGTGCCAGCAGGGAGACAGGGACCAACAATGAGCAGTTCTTC.

This clonotype was observed a handful of times. The chain joins TRBV12-3 or TRBV12-4 to TRBJ2-4; TRBD2 might be the D (5 bases). The CDR3 runs to 13 residues. Trimming stripped 4 bases from V and 7 bases from J, with 11 bases between. The CDR3 DNA reads TGTGCCAGCAGTTCCACCGGGGTCAACATTCAGTACTTC. The encoded protein is CASSSTGVNIQYF.

The chain employs TRBV20-1 and TRBJ2-2; D gene ambiguous. The ends were cut back, 5 bases at V and 6 bases at J, with 13 bases in the middle. The CDR3 has 13 amino acids. Looked up from germline, CDR1 is DFQATT and CDR2 is SNEGSKA (reference sequence). The CDR3 loop is CSAPGPLPGELFF. CDR3 bases: TGCAGTGCTCCCGGCCCTCTCCCCGGGGAGCTGTTTTTT.

This clonotype came up a few times. V usage is TRBV29-1 and J usage is TRBJ2-5; 7 bases line up with TRBD2. Unmatched junction bases numbered 5, after V lost 5 bases and J lost 5 bases. This CDR3 has 12 residues. From germline, CDR1 is SQVTM and CDR2 ANQGSEA. The CDR3 sequence: CSVSGGSETQYF. The CDR3, as DNA: TGCAGCGTTTCGGGAGGCTCGGAGACCCAGTACTTC.

The V call is TRBV4-1, the J call TRBJ2-5; D might be TRBD2 (6 bases). In germline, CDR1 is MGHRA, CDR2 YSYEKL. The CDR3 sequence is 14 residues long. The germline V and J ends were trimmed by 4 bases and 4 bases, with 13 bases remaining between them. CDR3: CASSRAGAGETQYF. CDR3 in DNA: TGCGCCAGCAGCCGAGCGGGTGCCGGAGAGACCCAGTACTTC.

The V gene is TRBV5-6, the J gene TRBJ2-1; 13 nucleotides align to TRBD2. The V and J ends lost 4 bases and 15 bases, in that order; junction bases with no gene match: 19. The CDR3 is made up of 17 amino acids. Germline CDR1 is SGHDT and CDR2 is YYEEEE. In DNA form, the CDR3 reads TGTGCCAGCAGCGGGTCCCCCTTACTAGCGGGAGGGCTAGTTAGGTTCTTC. This gives the protein CASSGSPLLAGGLVRFF.

At least ten counts were recorded for this clonotype. The CDR3 spells CASSEVTGEEKLFF. The CDR3 DNA follows: TGTGCCAGCAGTGAAGTGACCGGGGAAGAAAAACTGTTTTTT. The rearrangement links TRBV2 to TRBJ1-4; D gene uncertain. The germline V and J ends were trimmed by 1 base and 8 bases, with 11 bases remaining between them. CDR3 length: 14 residues. Germline V gene lookup returns CDR1 SNHLY and CDR2 FYNNEI. Full variable domain (remainder filled in from reference TRBV2 and TRBJ1-4): EPEVTQTPSHQVTQMGQEVILRCVPISNHLYFYWYRQILGQKVEFLVSFYNNEISEKSEIFDDQFSVERPDGSNFTLKIRSTKLEDSAMYFCASSEVTGEEKLFFGSGTQLSVL.

In this sample, this clonotype turned up many times. The chain joins TRBV7-2 to TRBJ2-4; 12 bases line up with TRBD1. This CDR3 has 19 amino acids. Trimming at V came to 5 bases and at J to 10 bases, leaving 21 bases not matched to a gene. CDR1 is SGHTA, CDR2 FQGNSA, per germline. CDR3 in amino acids: CASSTTGQGALGPRVIQYF. The CDR3 DNA sequence: TGTGCCAGCAGCACAACGGGACAGGGGGCGTTGGGCCCAAGGGTTATTCAGTACTTC. The full variable domain, its missing parts supplied by reference TRBV7-2 and TRBJ2-4, is GAGVSQSPSNKVTEKGKDVELRCDPISGHTALYWYRQSLGQGLEFLIYFQGNSAPDKSGLPSDRFSAERTGGSVSTLTIQRTQQEDSAVYLCASSTTGQGALGPRVIQYFGAGTRLSVL.

The chain employs TRBV4-1 and TRBJ1-2; a weak D match, TRBD1 (5 bases). The CDR3 loop spans 16 amino acids. Germline lookup yields CDR1 MGHRA and CDR2 YSYEKL. V was trimmed by 4 bases and J by 4 bases, leaving 19 bases between them. The CDR3 nucleotides read TGCGCCAGCAGCCGTTCCGGACCCCAAGGGGTCTATGGCTACACCTTC. It translates to CASSRSGPQGVYGYTF.

CDR3 protein: CASSIPGRPPGYTF. For the CDR3, the DNA is TGTGCCAGTAGTATCCCGGGACGCCCTCCAGGCTACACCTTC. The chain recombines TRBV19 with TRBJ1-2, with D possibly being TRBD1 (5 bases). Trimming shortened V by 3 bases and J by 8 bases, and 16 bases separated the two germline ends. This CDR3 has 14 amino acids. CDR1 is LNHDA and CDR2 is SQIVND in the germline V gene (reference sequence).

V and J are TRBV7-9 and TRBJ1-2; D ambiguous. The CDR3 is 17 residues long. Germline V gene lookup returns CDR1 SEHNR and CDR2 FQNEAQ (reference sequence). V lost 5 bases and J 6 bases, leaving 25 bases between the germline ends. CDR3 protein: CASSPNPTAVGKDGYTF. The CDR3 coding sequence is TGTGCCAGCAGCCCCAACCCCACGGCAGTCGGAAAGGATGGCTACACCTTC. Combining the CDR3 with reference TRBV7-9 and TRBJ1-2 gives the whole variable domain DTGVSQNPRHKITKRGQNVTFRCDPISEHNRLYWYRQTLGQGPEFLTYFQNEAQLEKSRLLSDRFSAERPKGSFSTLEIQRTEQGDSAMYLCASSPNPTAVGKDGYTFGSGTRLTVV.

The chain employs TRBV7-7 and TRBJ2-2; D gene ambiguous. Germline assignment: CDR1 SSHAT and CDR2 FNYEAQ (reference sequence). The CDR3 contains 11 residues. CDR3 residues: CASGRAGELFF. The DNA for the CDR3 is TGTGCTAGTGGTCGCGCCGGGGAGCTGTTTTTT.

This clonotype has a count of ten or more. The chain recombines TRBV7-2 with TRBJ2-2; D is ambiguous. V was shortened by 2 bases and J by 7 bases, with 8 bases between the two germline ends. The CDR3 is 13 amino acids. In germline, CDR1 is SGHTA, CDR2 FQGNSA. The CDR3 DNA sequence: TGTGCCAGCAGCTTACATGGTTTCGGGGAGCTGTTTTTT. Translation gives CASSLHGFGELFF.

This sequence joins TRBV7-2 and TRBJ1-5; the D is unclear. CDR1 is SGHTA, CDR2 FQGNSA, per germline. V lost 1 base, J lost 2 bases, and 9 bases lay in between. The CDR3 consists of 15 residues. The CDR3 DNA is TGTGCCAGCAGCTTAGATTGGGGAGGCAATCAGCCCCAGCATTTT. Translating it yields CASSLDWGGNQPQHF.

This clonotype was seen more than once but under ten times. At one boundary the junction diverges from the germline segment, which might be a read error. V usage is TRBV18 and J usage is TRBJ2-2; 8 positions match TRBD2. From germline, CDR1 is KGHSH and CDR2 LQKENI. The CDR3 sequence is 17 residues long. CDR3 sequence: CTSSQAKAGVKTGELFF. The CDR3 DNA sequence: TGTACCAGCTCTCAAGCCAAAGCGGGAGTGAAGACCGGGGAGCTGTTTTTT.

The V call is TRBV6-6, the J call TRBJ2-1; the match to TRBD2 covers 10 bases. Trimming removed 2 bases from V and 7 bases from J; junction bases left unmatched: 8. The germline CDR1 and CDR2 sequences are MNHNY and SVGAGI (reference sequence). This CDR3 is built from 16 residues. The CDR3 nucleotides are TGTGCCAGCAGTTACAGGGCTAGCGGGAGAAAGAATGAGCAGTTCTTC. Its protein product is CASSYRASGRKNEQFF.

This clonotype was seen many times. The chain links TRBV11-2 to TRBJ2-1; the D is unclear. CDR3 length equals 14 residues. Trimming removed 2 bases from V and 1 base from J, with 6 bases in between. CDR1 and CDR2 (germline): SGHAT, FQNNGV. CDR3 nucleotides: TGTGCCAGCAGCTTAATACCTTCCTACAATGAGCAGTTCTTC. It encodes CASSLIPSYNEQFF.

This clonotype was seen only once. The chain has TRBV7-9 and TRBJ2-7, with 9 bases identical to TRBD1. This CDR3 spans 17 amino acids. V lost 0 bases to trimming and J lost 5 bases; unmatched junction nucleotides: 11. CDR1 and CDR2 from the germline V gene are SEHNR and FQNEAQ (reference sequence). CDR3 nucleotides: TGTGCCAGCAGCTTAGCCGCACAGGGGGCTTCAGCTCACGAGCAGTACTTC. Translated, it gives CASSLAAQGASAHEQYF.

This clonotype was detected ten times or more. This sequence joins TRBV20-1 and TRBJ2-1; D uncertain. Trimming cost V 0 bases and J 12 bases, with 9 bases left between them. The CDR3 runs 11 residues. Germline values: CDR1 DFQATT, CDR2 SNEGSKA (reference sequence). The CDR3 nucleotides read TGCAGTGCTAGAGAATTGCAAGGGCAGTTCTTC. As protein: CSARELQGQFF.

In DNA form, the CDR3 reads TGTGCCAGCAACCTGGGGTCTATGAACACTGAAGCTTTCTTT. Translation: CASNLGSMNTEAFF. The genes are TRBV2 and TRBJ1-1; D gene unclear. This CDR3 is built from 14 residues. Per the germline V gene, CDR1 is SNHLY and CDR2 is FYNNEI. Deletions cut 7 bases from V and 0 bases from J, with 12 bases between. The full variable domain, its missing parts supplied by reference TRBV2 and TRBJ1-1, is EPEVTQTPSHQVTQMGQEVILRCVPISNHLYFYWYRQILGQKVEFLVSFYNNEISEKSEIFDDQFSVERPDGSNFTLKIRSTKLEDSAMYFCASNLGSMNTEAFFGQGTRLTVV.

This chain connects TRBV7-9 to TRBJ2-1; 8 nucleotides match TRBD2. The CDR3 is made up of 15 amino acids. In germline, CDR1 is SEHNR, CDR2 FQNEAQ (reference sequence). V lost 5 bases to trimming and J lost 5 bases; unmatched junction nucleotides: 8. CDR3 nucleotides: TGTGCCAGCAGCCTGGCAGGGACTAGACACAATGAGCAGTTCTTC. It specifies CASSLAGTRHNEQFF.

The genes are TRBV19 and TRBJ2-7; D call uncertain. There are 15 residues in the CDR3. V was shortened by 3 bases and J by 3 bases, with 15 bases between the two germline ends. Germline assignment: CDR1 LNHDA and CDR2 SQIVND (reference sequence). The chain's CDR3 is CASSIRSSSLYEQYF. CDR3 coding DNA: TGTGCCAGTAGTATCAGGTCATCCAGCCTCTACGAGCAGTACTTC.

In this sample, this clonotype turned up a few times. The V gene is TRBV13, the J gene TRBJ1-2; the D gene is possibly TRBD1 (6 bases). The germline V gene has CDR1 PRHDT and CDR2 FYEKMQ (reference sequence). With 5 bases removed from V and 0 bases from J, the gap between germline ends came to 10 bases. The length of the CDR3 is 14 residues. CDR3 sequence: CASSPGHPNYGYTF. The CDR3, as DNA: TGTGCCAGCAGCCCGGGACATCCTAACTATGGCTACACCTTC.

This clonotype was recorded at least ten times. The chain is built from TRBV5-6 and TRBJ2-7, with 10 nucleotides matching TRBD2. With 4 bases clipped from V and 5 bases from J, the junction kept 12 bases outside the gene matches. The CDR3 sequence is 16 residues long. Germline lookup yields CDR1 SGHDT and CDR2 YYEEEE. The CDR3 coding sequence is TGTGCCAGCAGCCGGAATCTAGCGGGAGTACAGGACGAGCAGTACTTC. Its protein is CASSRNLAGVQDEQYF. Using reference TRBV5-6 and TRBJ2-7 for the parts outside the CDR3, the full variable domain is DAGVTQSPTHLIKTRGQQVTLRCSPKSGHDTVSWYQQALGQGPQFIFQYYEEEERQRGNFPDRFSGHQFPNYSSELNVNALLLGDSALYLCASSRNLAGVQDEQYFGPGTRLTVT.

The table lists this clonotype with many counts. The chain recombines TRBV6-2 or TRBV6-3 with TRBJ1-1; no firm D call. The CDR3 consists of 14 residues. CDR1 and CDR2 from the germline V gene are MNHEY and SVGEGT. V lost 6 bases and J lost 1, with 12 bases in between. CDR3 loop: CASRRHVRNTEAFF. CDR3 bases: TGTGCCAGCAGGCGACATGTGCGGAACACTGAAGCTTTCTTT.